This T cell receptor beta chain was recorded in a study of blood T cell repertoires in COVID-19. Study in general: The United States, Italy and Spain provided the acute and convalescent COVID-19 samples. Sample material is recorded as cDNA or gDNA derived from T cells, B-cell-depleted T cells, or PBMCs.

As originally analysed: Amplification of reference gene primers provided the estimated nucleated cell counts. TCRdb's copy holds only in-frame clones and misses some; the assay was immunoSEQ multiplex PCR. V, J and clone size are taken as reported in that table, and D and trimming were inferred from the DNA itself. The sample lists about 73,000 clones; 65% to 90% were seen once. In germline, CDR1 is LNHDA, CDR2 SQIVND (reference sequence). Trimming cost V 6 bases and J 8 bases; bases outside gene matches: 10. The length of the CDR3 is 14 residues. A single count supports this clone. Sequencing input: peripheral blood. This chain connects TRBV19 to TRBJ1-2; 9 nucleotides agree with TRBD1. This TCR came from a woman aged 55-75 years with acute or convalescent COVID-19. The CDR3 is CASREGTGMGGYTF. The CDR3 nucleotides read TGTGCCAGTAGGGAGGGGACAGGGATGGGCGGCTACACCTTC.